Listed below are T cell receptor beta chains from one sample, sequenced in a study of regulatory and conventional T cells in breast cancer. TCRdb redid the calling of the PCR reads with MiXCR, one entry per CDR3 protein. Found here are more than 15,000 distinct CDR3 sequences, around a third of them singletons; the top ten hold around 1.5%. Input material: conventional T cells from blood. The receptors derive from a female donor in good health. Both conserved end residues are part of each CDR3. The D gene is left open where the match is weak. Clone size appears in some rows only: once, few, many, or a class for an expanded clone.

V	D	size	length	J	DNA	CDR3
TRBV20-1	-	few	14	TRBJ1-4	TGCAGTGCTACAAGCAGGGCAGGCGGTGAAAAACTGTTTTTT	CSATSRAGGEKLFF
TRBV7-9	-	-	15	TRBJ2-4	TGTGCCAGCAGCCCTCAGGGGCTAGCCAAAAACATTCAGTACTTC	CASSPQGLAKNIQYF
TRBV21-1	-	-	12	TRBJ2-5	TGTGCCAGGGGCGGGATTTTGGAGACCCAGTACTTC	CARGGILETQYF
TRBV24-1	-	few	15	TRBJ2-3	TGTGCCACCAGTGAACCGGGACGGAGCACAGATACGCAGTATTTT	CATSEPGRSTDTQYF
TRBV3-1	-	few	15	TRBJ2-5	TGTGCCAGCAGCCAAGTGGGAACCGGGGCGGAGACCCAGTACTTC	CASSQVGTGAETQYF
TRBV10-3	-	-	13	TRBJ2-2	TGTGCCATCAATATGGCGTACACCGGGGAGCTGTTTTTT	CAINMAYTGELFF
TRBV7-3	TRBD2	few	16	TRBJ2-1	TGTGCCAGCAGCTTAACGGCAGCGGGGGGGTACAATGAGCAGTTCTTC	CASSLTAAGGYNEQFF
TRBV19	TRBD2	many	14	TRBJ2-1	TGTGCCAGTAGTTTAGCGGGAGTAAACAATGAGCAGTTCTTC	CASSLAGVNNEQFF
TRBV5-1	-	medium-sized	15	TRBJ2-7	TGCGCCAGCAGCTTGGCTGGGGTCCTGGTCTACGAGCAGTACTTC	CASSLAGVLVYEQYF
TRBV10-3	TRBD2	medium-sized	14	TRBJ2-2	TGTGCCATCAGTGCGGGGGGGCCGACCGGGGAGCTGTTTTTT	CAISAGGPTGELFF
TRBV7-9	TRBD1	-	16	TRBJ1-1	TGTGCCAGCAGCGGGGCCTCAGGGGGCGACTACACTGAAGCTTTCTTT	CASSGASGGDYTEAFF
TRBV10-3	TRBD2	-	18	TRBJ2-3	TGTGCCATCAGTCGGGATCTGTATAGCGGGGGAAGCACAGATACGCAGTATTTT	CAISRDLYSGGSTDTQYF
TRBV7-9	TRBD2	-	16	TRBJ2-3	TGTGCCACCGCGATGGGAACGGGAGGGTACACAGATACGCAGTATTTT	CATAMGTGGYTDTQYF
TRBV20-1	-	-	11	TRBJ2-1	TGCAGTGCTAGAGATGAGCGGACTAAATTCTTC	CSARDERTKFF
TRBV19	TRBD1	few	14	TRBJ1-1	TGTGCCAGTAGTCCGGGACAGGGGAACACTGAAGCTTTCTTT	CASSPGQGNTEAFF
TRBV7-6	TRBD1	few	12	TRBJ2-7	TGTGCCAGCAGCGCTCGGGACAGCGAGCAGTACTTC	CASSARDSEQYF
TRBV11-2	-	-	14	TRBJ2-2	TGTGCCAGCAGCCGAGACACGAACACCGGGGAGCTGTTTTTT	CASSRDTNTGELFF
TRBV6-4	-	medium-sized	11	TRBJ2-3	TGTGCCGGCAGACCAACAGATACGCAGTATTTT	CAGRPTDTQYF
TRBV9	-	-	15	TRBJ2-3	TGTGCCAGCAGCGTAGTGGTTGGGAGCGCAGATACGCAGTATTTT	CASSVVVGSADTQYF
TRBV11-2	-	few	12	TRBJ1-6	TGTGCCAGCAGCTTGAGGGGCTATTCCCTCCACTTT	CASSLRGYSLHF
TRBV7-9	-	-	13	TRBJ1-5	TGTGCCAGCAGCTTGGATGGGAGGCAGCCCCAGCATTTT	CASSLDGRQPQHF
TRBV11-2	-	-	15	TRBJ2-2	TGTGCCAGCAGCCCCGGACCGACGAACACCGGGGAGCTGTTTTTT	CASSPGPTNTGELFF
TRBV5-1	-	-	14	TRBJ2-1	TGCGCCAGCAGCTCCTTGGACAGAGGCAATGAGCAGTTCTTC	CASSSLDRGNEQFF
TRBV2	TRBD1	-	16	TRBJ1-6	TGTGCCAGCAGCCCGGACAGGGGCGAGCCTAATTCACCCCTCCACTTT	CASSPDRGEPNSPLHF
TRBV7-7	TRBD1	few	16	TRBJ2-5	TGTGCTAGCAGCTTAGGGGGACAGAGGGGGCAAGAGACCCAGTACTTC	CASSLGGQRGQETQYF
TRBV5-1	-	once	16	TRBJ2-3	TGCGCCAGCAGCTTGGGAGACCGCCACCCCACAGATACGCAGTATTTT	CASSLGDRHPTDTQYF